These 24 T cell receptor beta chains share one sample of origin, sequenced in a study of T cell changes during pregnancy in multiple sclerosis. Here immunoSEQ multiplex PCR was the method, and the copy in TCRdb shows in-frame clones only, minus some. The sample lists about 49,000 clones, 80% to 95% seen once, with more than 0.85% in the top ten. The specimen was peripheral blood, collected after pregnancy. The source is a female donor with multiple sclerosis, enrolled in a pregnancy study.

V and J are TRBV6-5 and TRBJ2-5; the D gene is possibly TRBD2 (5 bases). The CDR3 runs 13 residues. Germline loops: CDR1 MNHEY, CDR2 SVGAGI. Trimming took 1 base from V and 5 from J, leaving 8 bases between them. CDR3 nucleotides: TGTGCCAGCAGTTACTTGGAGCGGGAGACCCAGTACTTC. Its translation is CASSYLERETQYF.

The J gene is TRBJ1-1, the V gene TRBV29-1; a weak D match, TRBD1 (6 bases). Germline V gene sequence: CDR1 SQVTM, CDR2 ANQGSEA. V dropped 4 bases and J dropped 6 bases, with 12 bases sitting between them. The CDR3 sequence is 12 residues long. The CDR3 DNA reads TGCAGCGTTGTCGCAGGGGTCCCTGAAGCTTTCTTT. Translating it yields CSVVAGVPEAFF.

V gene TRBV6-1 combines with J gene TRBJ1-6, with a weak D call TRBD1 (5 bases). CDR3 length: 18 residues. V was clipped by 1 base and J by 0 bases, with 13 bases between them. The V gene's germline CDR1 is MNHNS and CDR2 SASEGT. The CDR3 DNA reads as TGTGCCAGCAGTGAAGACGGGTACAGGAGCTCCTATAATTCACCCCTCCACTTT. This codes for CASSEDGYRSSYNSPLHF.

The chain links TRBV6-1 to TRBJ1-1, with no clear D. V lost 2 bases, J lost 0 bases, and 10 bases lay in between. This CDR3 region has 15 residues. Germline CDR1 is MNHNS and CDR2 is SASEGT. The CDR3 region is CASSEWAGMNTEAFF. The DNA for the CDR3 is TGTGCCAGCAGTGAATGGGCCGGGATGAACACTGAAGCTTTCTTT.

This sequence joins TRBV6-5 and TRBJ1-1; D not certain. The CDR3 loop spans 15 amino acids. V was trimmed by 7 bases and J by 2 bases, leaving 17 bases between them. CDR1 MNHEY and CDR2 SVGAGI come from the germline V gene. The CDR3 region has the DNA TGTGCCAGCACTTCGGCGGCAGACTTAAACACTGAAGCTTTCTTT. Translation gives CASTSAADLNTEAFF.

The chain joins TRBV19 to TRBJ1-1; 10 nucleotides agree with TRBD1. This CDR3 is built from 16 residues. Germline CDR1 LNHDA, CDR2 SQIVND (reference sequence). V trimming: 3 bases; J trimming: 10 bases; junction bases outside the gene matches: 14. CDR3 bases: TGTGCCAGTAGTATTTCACCGGGACAGGGGAATTCGGGAGCTTTCTTT. Translation gives CASSISPGQGNSGAFF.

This rearrangement joins TRBV7-2 to TRBJ2-5; no definite D call. The CDR3 extends over 14 amino acids. In germline, CDR1 is SGHTA, CDR2 FQGNSA. V lost 2 bases and J 5 bases, leaving 12 bases between the germline ends. The CDR3 DNA follows: TGTGCCAGCAGCTTAAAGTTAGCCGGGGAGACCCAGTACTTC. Its translation: CASSLKLAGETQYF.

The J gene is TRBJ1-4, the V gene TRBV30; D gene unclear. Germline CDR1 reads GTSNPN; CDR2 reads SVGIG (reference sequence). Trimming cost V 2 bases and J 0 bases, with 10 bases left between them. The CDR3 totals 15 residues. CDR3 loop: CAWSNELATNEKLFF. The DNA for the CDR3 is TGTGCCTGGAGTAACGAACTCGCAACTAATGAAAAACTGTTTTTT.

The genes are TRBV7-3 and TRBJ2-5; D call uncertain. V gave up 2 bases and J gave up 4 bases, with 14 bases separating them. This CDR3 is 15 amino acids long. CDR1 is SGHTA and CDR2 is FQGTGA in the germline V gene. The CDR3 region has the DNA TGTGCCAGCAGCTTATTTAGCCAGCCGAGAGAGACCCAGTACTTC. Residues: CASSLFSQPRETQYF.

This sequence joins TRBV11-2 and TRBJ1-1; D gene ambiguous. Germline V gene sequence: CDR1 SGHAT, CDR2 FQNNGV. The CDR3 is 12 amino acids. Trimming stripped 3 bases from V and 1 base from J, with 3 bases between. The CDR3 DNA reads TGTGCCAGCAGCTTCGGGAACACTGAAGCTTTCTTT. This gives the protein CASSFGNTEAFF.

The V call is TRBV6-5, the J call TRBJ1-2; 9 nucleotides align to TRBD1. Per the germline V gene, CDR1 is MNHEY and CDR2 is SVGAGI. Trimming cost V 6 bases and J 6 bases; bases outside gene matches: 11. The CDR3 length is 15 residues. The chain's CDR3 is CASSWNPWTGDGYTF. CDR3 sequence (DNA): TGTGCCAGCAGCTGGAATCCCTGGACAGGGGATGGCTACACCTTC.

This chain links TRBV4-2 with TRBJ1-2; D is perhaps TRBD1 (6 bases). The CDR3 is 14 amino acids. V was shortened by 0 bases and J by 7 bases, with 12 bases between the two germline ends. Germline V gene sequence: CDR1 LGHNA, CDR2 YNFKEQ. CDR3 loop: CASSQDQGQGGYTF. The CDR3 DNA reads TGTGCCAGCAGCCAAGACCAGGGGCAAGGTGGCTACACCTTC.

V and J are TRBV14 and TRBJ2-4, with 10 bases fitting TRBD1. V lost 4 bases to trimming and J lost 7 bases; unmatched junction nucleotides: 7. The CDR3 spans 15 residues. Per germline, CDR1 SGHDN and CDR2 FVKESK. The CDR3: CASSLRTGGENIQYF. The CDR3 nucleotides are TGTGCCAGCAGCCTCCGGACAGGGGGTGAGAACATTCAGTACTTC.

The chain links TRBV6-6 to TRBJ2-7, with TRBD1 identical over 9 bases. Germline V gene lookup returns CDR1 MNHNY and CDR2 SVGAGI (reference sequence). J gave up 4 bases and V 0 bases, and 4 bases lay outside the gene matches. The CDR3 runs to 15 residues. In DNA form, the CDR3 reads TGTGCCAGCAGTTACTCGGGACAGGGTGGATACGAGCAGTACTTC. Its translation: CASSYSGQGGYEQYF.

The chain carries TRBV6-7 and TRBJ1-2, with D possibly being TRBD1 (6 bases). TRBV6-7 is sorted into the ORF group, with uncertain function. The CDR3 spans 15 residues. Trimming removed 6 bases at V and 4 bases at J, with 18 bases between. The CDR3 region is CASRSSRGGAYGYTF. The CDR3 region has the DNA TGTGCCAGCAGATCCAGCCGGGGGGGGGCCTATGGCTACACCTTC.

In nucleotides, the CDR3 is TGTGCCAGCAGCTCGGCGGGACTAGCGGGGGGGCCAAAGCAGTTCTTC. Translated, it gives CASSSAGLAGGPKQFF. The chain recombines TRBV11-2 with TRBJ2-1; 16 bases map to TRBD2. The CDR3 runs to 16 residues. CDR1 is SGHAT, CDR2 FQNNGV, per germline. V trimming: 4 bases; J trimming: 11 bases; junction bases outside the gene matches: 8.

The V call is TRBV15, the J call TRBJ1-4; D gene unclear. Germline CDR1 reads LNHNV; CDR2 reads YYDKDF (reference sequence). Trimming stripped 4 bases from V and 3 bases from J, with 15 bases between. This CDR3 is 16 amino acids long. The DNA for the CDR3 is TGTGCCACCAGCACACCTCCGCCGGGTGCTAATGAAAAACTGTTTTTT. Translation: CATSTPPPGANEKLFF.

The chain recombines TRBV5-1 with TRBJ2-3, with D tentatively TRBD2 (5 bases). CDR3 length: 16 residues. V was trimmed by 0 bases and J by 4 bases, leaving 15 bases between them. CDR1 is SGHRS, CDR2 YFSETQ, per germline. This chain's CDR3 is CASSLGALLVSDTQYF. The CDR3 DNA reads as TGCGCCAGCAGCTTGGGGGCCCTACTAGTGTCAGATACGCAGTATTTT.

The rearrangement joins TRBV11-1 to TRBJ2-7; 7 bases fit TRBD2. The junction had 5 bases not matched to a gene; V was cut back by 6 bases and J by 0 bases. The CDR3 consists of 14 residues. Germline CDR1 and CDR2: SGHAT and FQDESV (reference sequence). The DNA for the CDR3 is TGTGCCAGCAGAGCGGGGACGAGCTCCTACGAGCAGTACTTC. Its protein product is CASRAGTSSYEQYF.

A single count supports this clone. The chain combines TRBV18 with TRBJ1-5; a possible D gene is TRBD1 (6 bases). Germline V gene data show CDR1 as KGHSH and CDR2 as LQKENI. The V end lost 3 bases, the J end lost 0 bases, and 9 bases lay between the germline ends. This CDR3 has 15 amino acids. This CDR3 reads CASSPGALSNQPQHF. In nucleotides, the CDR3 is TGTGCCAGCTCACCGGGGGCCCTTAGCAATCAGCCCCAGCATTTT.

This chain's CDR3 is CSVAEIVAMTEAFF. The DNA for the CDR3 is TGCAGCGTTGCGGAGATTGTGGCCATGACCGAAGCTTTCTTT. This chain uses TRBV29-1 with TRBJ1-1; D is unresolved. The CDR3 spans 14 residues. Deletions cut 4 bases from V and 8 bases from J, with 20 bases between. Germline V gives CDR1 SQVTM, CDR2 ANQGSEA.

The chain is built from TRBV18 and TRBJ2-7; D might be TRBD2 (6 bases). Deletions cut 6 bases from V and 2 bases from J, with 17 bases between. The CDR3 loop spans 15 amino acids. CDR1 and CDR2 (germline): KGHSH, LQKENI. Here the CDR3 DNA reads TGTGCCAGCTCCCTAAAACAAGGAGGGACCTACGAGCAGTACTTC. Residues: CASSLKQGGTYEQYF.

This clone was picked up a small number of times. The chain has TRBV2 and TRBJ2-3, with D perhaps matching TRBD2 (5 bases). The V gene's germline CDR1 is SNHLY and CDR2 FYNNEI. The V gene lost 3 bases and the J gene lost 2 bases, with 12 bases spanning the gap. This CDR3 spans 15 amino acids. The CDR3 DNA sequence: TGTGCCAGCAGTGAGGCCCGGACTTTCACAGATACGCAGTATTTT. It specifies CASSEARTFTDTQYF.

The chain joins TRBV13 to TRBJ1-3; perhaps TRBD1 as D (6 bases). This CDR3 comprises 14 residues. Germline CDR1 and CDR2: PRHDT and FYEKMQ (reference sequence). Trimming shortened V by 3 bases and J by 2 bases, and 8 bases separated the two germline ends. The CDR3 bases are TGTGCCAGCAGCTTGGGGACACCTGGAAACACCATATATTTT. Translation: CASSLGTPGNTIYF.